The TCR beta chain described here comes from a study of blood T cell repertoires in COVID-19 (dated by TCRdb to about 2020). In the study overall: Samples from collaborators originated in the United States, Italy and Spain and spanned both the acute and convalescent phases of COVID-19. The prospective study material was composed of cDNA or gDNA derived from T cells, B-cell-depleted T cells, or PBMCs. Deeply sampled blood TCRbeta repertoires from subjects exposed to, actively infected with, or recovered from COVID-19 were included in the dataset. The repertoires were released in a freely available public database meant as a resource for research on the immune response to SARS-CoV-2. Samples came from the ongoing ImmuneRACE study (first 160 participants) plus 1,254 subjects from 6 global collaborators. The sample metadata nearly always contained a de-identified subject ID, COVID-19 status, age in years and sex. Where available, HLA class I and class II types were taken from metadata supplied by the sample provider and were not determined by assay-based typing. The study at large found these results: The amount of clinical and demographic metadata varied by source and participant and was provided uncurated.

A note on this clone: Its antigen is not yet known. Within one base of it there is no much larger clone, and no base qualities were kept.

Based on the germline V gene, the CDR1 and CDR2 sequences are SGHTA and FQGTGA. Trimming takes 1 base from V and 8 bases from J, and the germline ends sit 13 bases apart. Including cysteine and phenylalanine, the CDR3 has 14 amino acids. The CDR3 DNA has 42 bases and is translated from base 1. TCRbeta CDR3 regions were amplified from genomic DNA by means of the immunoSEQ Assay, a bias-controlled multiplex PCR. Concerning the study's data processing: The number of nucleated cells in each sample was estimated by amplification of reference gene primers within the assay. To quantify the absolute abundance of each unique TCRbeta CDR3 rearrangement, sequence reads were collapsed and filtered. For each sample, productive Simpson clonality was calculated as the square root of Simpson's diversity index across productive rearrangements. The source is immuneACCESS, and TCRdb retained only in-frame sequences with V and J called. Part of the clones is not carried over; for the studies checked, unresolved V genes explain less than half of this, and the remainder is unexplained. The V and J calls and clone size were taken over from that table, and D and trimming were inferred from the DNA. Present in this sample are 110,000 to 150,000 clones, roughly four fifths of which were seen just once. Around 8% of the sample rests with the top ten.

Whole blood was collected in K2EDTA tubes by collaborating institutions according to the institutions' own protocols. For TCRbeta analysis, collaborator samples were shipped as frozen whole blood, as isolated PBMCs, or as DNA extracted from either sample type. The clonotype was recovered from a human donor in a cohort sampled during active COVID-19. This receptor chain uses TRBV7-3 and TRBJ2-3; the best D guess is TRBD2, with 6 bases matching. The sample was peripheral blood. The base sequence is TGTGCCAGCAGCTTAAACGGAGGGCTTGGTACGCAGTATTTT. This codes for CASSLNGGLGTQYF.